These 21 T cell receptor beta chains were all obtained from the same sample, sequenced in a study of beta chain features in type 1 diabetes. Study-level findings and limits: Moderate yet significant TCRB CDR3 shortening was seen in Type 1 diabetes patients in all four CD4+ subsets.

Antigens of these TCRs are unknown. Sequenced material consisted of expressed TCRB transcripts (all of the isolated RNA was reverse transcribed). Measured with immunoSEQ multiplex PCR; TCRdb has only the in-frame clones, and not every one. The table has 600,000 to 700,000 clones, roughly an eighth seen once; the top ten hold 0.095% to 0.15%. Specimen: naive CD4+ T cells from blood. The receptor source for this set is a man aged 25-45 years with type 1 diabetes.

The gene calls are TRBV5-1 and TRBJ2-7; TRBD1 matches 9 bases. The length of the CDR3 is 14 residues. V lost 3 bases, J lost 5 bases, and 6 bases stayed unmatched. Germline CDR1 reads SGHRS; CDR2 reads YFSETQ. The CDR3 sequence is CASSWWDRVDEQYF. The CDR3 nucleotides read TGCGCCAGCAGCTGGTGGGACAGGGTCGACGAGCAGTACTTC.

This clone was counted a few times. The V and J genes are TRBV6-5 and TRBJ2-7; possibly TRBD1 for D (6 bases). Looked up from germline, CDR1 is MNHEY and CDR2 is SVGAGI. V was shortened by 10 bases and J by 4 bases, with 17 bases between the two germline ends. The CDR3 is made up of 13 amino acids. CDR3 sequence reads: CATGAGTPYEQYF. The CDR3 DNA is TGTGCCACCGGTGCCGGGACACCGTACGAGCAGTACTTC.

This clone turned up a few times. The chain is built from TRBV15 and TRBJ2-7; the D gene could be TRBD1 or TRBD2 (5 bases each). Trimming took 3 bases from V and 2 from J, leaving 14 bases between them. The germline V gene encodes CDR1 LNHNV and CDR2 YYDKDF (reference sequence). The CDR3 extends over 15 amino acids. CDR3 DNA sequence: TGTGCCACCAGCAGCGATCGGGACGGCACCTACGAGCAGTACTTC. It encodes CATSSDRDGTYEQYF.

J is TRBJ2-5 and V is TRBV29-1; the D gene is possibly TRBD2 (6 bases). V was pared by 1 base and J by 5 bases, with 8 bases between. The CDR3 length is 12 residues. Germline CDR1 is SQVTM and CDR2 is ANQGSEA. The CDR3 bases are TGCAGCGTTGAAGGGGCGGGGGAGACCCAGTACTTC. As protein: CSVEGAGETQYF. Using reference TRBV29-1 and TRBJ2-5 for the parts outside the CDR3, the full variable domain is SAVISQKPSRDICQRGTSLTIQCQVDSQVTMMFWYRQQPGQSLTLIATANQGSEATYESGFVIDKFPISRPNLTFSTLTVSNMSPEDSSIYLCSVEGAGETQYFGPGTRLLVL.

This chain links TRBV28 with TRBJ2-7, with 9 bases aligning to TRBD1. Germline values: CDR1 MDHEN, CDR2 SYDVKM. The V and J ends lost 6 bases and 0 bases, in that order; junction bases with no gene match: 9. This CDR3 spans 16 amino acids. The DNA for the CDR3 is TGTGCCAGCAGCCCCGGGACAGGGTCAAGCTCCTACGAGCAGTACTTC. Protein sequence: CASSPGTGSSSYEQYF.

As regards this clone: This CDR3 is also generated by other DNA sequences in the sample. This chain joins TRBV4-3 and TRBJ1-2; no clear D gene. Trimming stripped 0 bases from V and 4 bases from J, with 6 bases between. The germline V gene encodes CDR1 LGHNA and CDR2 YSLEER. The CDR3 is made up of 13 amino acids. The CDR3 DNA reads TGCGCCAGCAGCCAAGAGGGCGTCTATGGCTACACCTTC. As protein: CASSQEGVYGYTF.

This clone turned up a few times. The CDR3, as DNA: TGTGCCAGCAGTCCCTCAACAGGGGCCGAAGGAAACATTCAGTACTTC. This translates into CASSPSTGAEGNIQYF. This sequence joins TRBV28 and TRBJ2-4; 7 bases align to TRBD1. Trimming cost V 5 bases and J 6 bases; bases outside gene matches: 13. The CDR3 extends over 16 amino acids. Per the germline V gene, CDR1 is MDHEN and CDR2 is SYDVKM.

This clone was observed a few times. J is TRBJ2-7 and V is TRBV19; no clear D. V was clipped by 3 bases and J by 2 bases, with 11 bases between them. The CDR3 loop spans 14 amino acids. Germline CDR1 and CDR2: LNHDA and SQIVND (reference sequence). This CDR3 reads CASSMALTTYEQYF. CDR3 DNA: TGTGCCAGTAGTATGGCACTTACTACCTACGAGCAGTACTTC.

V usage is TRBV5-1 and J usage is TRBJ2-5, with D unclear. CDR1 is SGHRS and CDR2 is YFSETQ in the germline V gene. The germline V and J ends were trimmed by 0 bases and 5 bases, with 8 bases remaining between them. This CDR3 is built from 13 residues. DNA of the CDR3: TGCGCCAGCAGCTTGGCTGGGAAGGAGACCCAGTACTTC. Translation: CASSLAGKETQYF.

The V and J genes are TRBV30 and TRBJ1-6, with a tentative D call TRBD1 (5 bases). This CDR3 has 14 residues. Germline V gene lookup returns CDR1 GTSNPN and CDR2 SVGIG (reference sequence). Trimming removed 3 bases from V and 4 bases from J, with 10 bases in between. CDR3 sequence (DNA): TGTGCCTGGAGGGAAGGGGAGTATAATTCACCCCTCCACTTT. Its translation: CAWREGEYNSPLHF. Drawing the rest from reference TRBV30 and TRBJ1-6, the complete variable domain is SQTIHQWPATLVQPVGSPLSLECTVEGTSNPNLYWYRQAAGRGLQLLFYSVGIGQISSEVPQNLSASRPQDRQFILSSKKLLLSDSGFYLCAWREGEYNSPLHFGNGTRLTVT.

The chain joins TRBV7-6 to TRBJ2-7; tentative D call: TRBD1 (6 bases). From germline, CDR1 is SGHVS and CDR2 FNYEAQ. Trimming removed 4 bases at V and 6 bases at J, with 16 bases between. The CDR3 is 14 amino acids. CDR3 residues: CASSSYRELGEQYF. The CDR3 bases are TGTGCCAGCAGCTCGTACAGGGAGCTGGGCGAGCAGTACTTC.

This clone has a handful of counts. The chain recombines TRBV7-9 with TRBJ1-5; 8 nucleotides align to TRBD1. CDR1 SEHNR and CDR2 FQNEAQ come from the germline V gene (reference sequence). The ends lost 2 bases at V and 7 bases at J; junction bases unmatched: 4. This CDR3 is built from 14 residues. The CDR3, as DNA: TGTGCCAGCAGCTTATCAGGGGGCTTCCAGCCCCAGCATTTT. Amino acids: CASSLSGGFQPQHF. Based on the CDR3 plus reference TRBV7-9 and TRBJ1-5, the full variable domain is DTGVSQNPRHKITKRGQNVTFRCDPISEHNRLYWYRQTLGQGPEFLTYFQNEAQLEKSRLLSDRFSAERPKGSFSTLEIQRTEQGDSAMYLCASSLSGGFQPQHFGDGTRLSIL.

This clone turned up a few times. The chain uses TRBV11-3 and TRBJ2-4, with D unresolved. Germline V gene sequence: CDR1 SGHNT, CDR2 YENEEA. V lost 3 bases, J lost 0 bases, and 9 bases lay in between. CDR3 size: 15 residues. The CDR3 reads CASSFPQAAKNIQYF. CDR3 sequence (DNA): TGTGCCAGCAGCTTCCCCCAGGCAGCCAAAAACATTCAGTACTTC.

V is TRBV13 and J is TRBJ2-3, with 10 bases aligning to TRBD2. The CDR3 contains 18 residues. Germline CDR1 PRHDT, CDR2 FYEKMQ (reference sequence). V shed 3 bases, J shed 2 bases, and the junction held 11 bases outside the gene matches. CDR3 residues: CASSFRLAGAPITDTQYF. CDR3 DNA: TGTGCCAGCAGCTTCAGGCTAGCGGGGGCGCCTATCACAGATACGCAGTATTTT.

The CDR3 region is CASSPWDRGGNEQFF. CDR3 nucleotides: TGTGCCAGCAGCCCATGGGACAGGGGAGGGAATGAGCAGTTCTTC. The chain recombines TRBV6-5 with TRBJ2-1; 10 bases map to TRBD1. Trimming cost V 6 bases and J 7 bases; bases outside gene matches: 9. CDR1 is MNHEY, CDR2 SVGAGI, per germline. This CDR3 region has 15 residues.

This clone turned up a few times. This chain uses TRBV7-9 with TRBJ1-4; a weak D match, TRBD1 (6 bases). The CDR3 runs to 14 residues. V lost 6 bases and J 8 bases, leaving 16 bases between the germline ends. Germline V gives CDR1 SEHNR, CDR2 FQNEAQ (reference sequence). The CDR3 here is CASSSQGGREKLFF. The CDR3 DNA is TGTGCCAGCAGTTCACAGGGCGGTAGGGAAAAACTGTTTTTT.

A remark on this clone: Given the absence of the conserved phenylalanine or tryptophan at the CDR3 end, a read error is likely. It is unclear where the CDR3 begins or ends on the DNA, so no DNA is shown, and the CDR3 is as TCRdb lists it. The chain uses TRBV9 and TRBJ2-3; the table's D call, TRBD1, was not checked against the DNA. Germline CDR1 SGDLS, CDR2 YYNGEE. The CDR3 spans 12 residues, counting both ends. CDR3 sequence: CASSAHGTGGRG.

This sequence joins TRBV2 and TRBJ1-1, with 7 bases identical to TRBD1. The germline V gene has CDR1 SNHLY and CDR2 FYNNEI. Trimming took 7 bases from V and 4 from J; bases not matched to a gene: 6. CDR3 size: 13 residues. CDR3 sequence reads: CASNTGASTEAFF. The CDR3, as DNA: TGTGCCAGCAATACAGGGGCTAGCACTGAAGCTTTCTTT.

This clone showed up just a few times. The gene calls are TRBV9 and TRBJ2-5; D may be TRBD1 (6 bases). Germline V gene data show CDR1 as SGDLS and CDR2 as YYNGEE. V lost 4 bases and J lost 0, with 10 bases in between. The CDR3 is made up of 14 amino acids. The CDR3 DNA reads TGTGCCAGCAGCCTCGGACAGCACCAAGAGACCCAGTACTTC. Amino acid sequence: CASSLGQHQETQYF.

In this sample, this clone turned up a few times. The chain employs TRBV5-6 and TRBJ1-3; 7 nucleotides line up with TRBD1. The CDR3 length is 14 residues. V trimming: 4 bases; J trimming: 3 bases; junction bases outside the gene matches: 4. Germline-derived CDR1 and CDR2 are SGHDT and YYEEEE. CDR3 nucleotide sequence: TGTGCCAGCAGCGTCGACAGGGATGGAAACACCATATATTTT. This encodes CASSVDRDGNTIYF.

The chain employs TRBV4-3 and TRBJ1-6; no definite D call. In germline, CDR1 is LGHNA, CDR2 YSLEER. CDR3 length equals 13 residues. Deletions cut 0 bases from V and 13 bases from J, with 10 bases between. The CDR3 loop reads CASSQDFRRPLHF. As DNA, the CDR3 is TGCGCCAGCAGCCAAGATTTTAGACGGCCCCTCCACTTT.